This TCR beta chain stems from a study of cytomegalovirus exposure and HLA in healthy donors. Study findings and constraints: Rarity characterized most TCR sequences, yet some public TCRs appeared in many donors.

Remarks on this clone: Its matching antigen is unknown.

TCRdb's copy holds only in-frame clones and misses some; the assay was immunoSEQ multiplex PCR. The data contain over 130,000 clones, around 84% of them singletons. The donors were part of the validation cohort, which consisted of 120 subjects and was separate from the first cohort of around 620 subjects. V lost 3 bases and J 5 bases, leaving 19 bases between the germline ends. Germline V gene sequence: CDR1 LNHNV, CDR2 YYDKDF (reference sequence). The CDR3 runs 16 residues. The chain carries TRBV15 and TRBJ1-1, with unresolved D. Sequencing was done on a sample of PBMCs. This TCR came from a man aged 18 to 29 in good health and CMV-seropositive. The CDR3 DNA reads TGTGCCACCAGCAGGGAAGCGGGGATTTTGAGTACTGAAGCTTTCTTT. This gives the protein CATSREAGILSTEAFF.